This record covers a single T cell receptor beta chain. PCR used 60 Vbeta primers and 13 Jbeta primers. Measured with immunoSEQ multiplex PCR; TCRdb has only the in-frame clones, and not every one. Here the sample spans more than 150,000 clones, roughly four fifths being singletons. The data originate from a study of cytomegalovirus exposure and HLA in healthy donors. This CDR3 has 15 residues. Germline loops: CDR1 SGHTA, CDR2 FQGTGA. With V trimmed by 5 bases and J by 5 bases, 10 bases remained unmatched. Material for sequencing was PBMCs. The sequence was collected from a man aged 40-49 years in good health and CMV-seronegative. The chain joins TRBV7-3 to TRBJ2-3, with 7 bases matching TRBD2. CDR3 protein: CASSLGTTWGDTQYF. The CDR3 region has the DNA TGTGCCAGCAGCCTCGGGACTACCTGGGGAGATACGCAGTATTTT.